The 15 T cell receptor beta chains in this list originate from one sample, sequenced in a study of T cells expressing NK-cell markers. TCRdb re-called the 5' RACE reads and shows each CDR3 protein once, DNA omitted. The sample includes almost 450,000 distinct CDR3 sequences. The sample was blood T cells: a sorted CD56 or NKG2C T cell subset, CD4+ or CD8+ T cells, or bulk PBMC T cells (not recorded which). Source of these receptors: a woman aged 18 to 75 in good health.

The chain uses TRBV18 and TRBJ2-4; the TCRdb call, TRBD1, lacks DNA for checking. Germline lookup yields CDR1 KGHSH and CDR2 LQKENI. The CDR3 spans 14 residues. CDR3 sequence reads: CASSPPGTRNIQYF.

CDR3 region: CASSLDGTQYF. The chain carries TRBV7-3 and TRBJ2-5. The CDR3 is 11 amino acids. Germline V gives CDR1 SGHTA, CDR2 FQGTGA. The full variable domain, rest sourced from reference TRBV7-3 and TRBJ2-5, is GAGVSQTPSNKVTEKGKYVELRCDPISGHTALYWYRQSLGQGPEFLIYFQGTGAADDSGLPNDRFFAVRPEGSVSTLKIQRTERGDSAVYLCASSLDGTQYFGPGTRLLVL.

This chain connects TRBV12-3 or TRBV12-4 to TRBJ2-5; TCRdb gives TRBD1 as the D gene, but with no DNA this cannot be confirmed. The CDR3 consists of 15 residues. CDR3 loop: CASSPRGTDFETQYF.

The chain is built from TRBV6-5 and TRBJ1-1; TCRdb indicates TRBD1, and absent DNA this call remains unverified. Germline values: CDR1 MNHEY, CDR2 SVGAGI. This CDR3 contains 15 residues. The chain's CDR3 is CASSYYRGANTEAFF.

The chain recombines TRBV5-6 with TRBJ1-1; as DNA is missing, the TRBD1 call by TCRdb cannot be tested. The CDR3 runs to 12 residues. Germline V gene sequence: CDR1 SGHDT, CDR2 YYEEEE. CDR3 sequence: CATRQGNTEAFF.

This chain connects TRBV12-3 or TRBV12-4 to TRBJ2-3; TCRdb selects TRBD2, and the lack of DNA leaves this call unchecked. There are 17 residues in the CDR3. This chain's CDR3 is CASRPGLPNTGADTQYF.

This rearrangement joins TRBV6-2 or TRBV6-3 to TRBJ2-1. This CDR3 contains 13 residues. The germline gives CDR1 MNHEY, CDR2 SVGEGT. This chain's CDR3 is CASSSRVVGEQFF.

The V and J genes are TRBV3-1 and TRBJ1-1; the D call of TRBD1 rests on TCRdb alone, since no DNA is present to check it. The CDR3 runs 14 residues. Looked up from germline, CDR1 is LGHDT and CDR2 is YNNKEL (reference sequence). The CDR3 protein is CASSPPLTNTEAFF. Full variable domain (missing parts from reference TRBV3-1 and TRBJ1-1): DTAVSQTPKYLVTQMGNDKSIKCEQNLGHDTMYWYKQDSKKFLKIMFSYNNKELIINETVPNRFSPKSPDKAHLNLHINSLELGDSAVYFCASSPPLTNTEAFFGQGTRLTVV.

V and J are TRBV29-1 and TRBJ2-1; with no DNA, the TCRdb D assignment of TRBD1 cannot be verified. The CDR3 length is 12 residues. Germline V CDR1 and CDR2: SQVTM, ANQGSEA. CDR3 amino acids: CSVGRGFHEQFF.

The chain combines TRBV3-1 with TRBJ2-3; as DNA is missing, the TRBD2 call by TCRdb cannot be tested. Germline V gene data show CDR1 as LGHDT and CDR2 as YNNKEL (reference sequence). The CDR3 sequence is 15 residues long. The CDR3 protein is CASSRGTSGTDTQYF.

The chain combines TRBV25-1 with TRBJ2-7; checking the TCRdb D call of TRBD1 is not possible without DNA. The length of the CDR3 is 14 residues. Germline CDR1 is MGHDK and CDR2 is SYGVNS. The CDR3 sequence is CASTPTGGAYEQYF.

V and J are TRBV3-1 and TRBJ2-5; the D call of TRBD1 rests on TCRdb alone, since no DNA is present to check it. Germline V gene lookup returns CDR1 LGHDT and CDR2 YNNKEL (reference sequence). This CDR3 comprises 15 residues. The CDR3: CASSQPTVTKRTQYF.

The V call is TRBV11-2, the J call TRBJ2-7; TCRdb selects TRBD2, and the lack of DNA leaves this call unchecked. Germline V lookup: CDR1 SGHAT, CDR2 FQNNGV. This CDR3 contains 18 residues. The CDR3: CASSLALPYVDYSYEQYF.

Here the CDR3 reads CASSLTEAGPTDTQYF. This chain connects TRBV5-1 to TRBJ2-3; without DNA, the TCRdb call of TRBD2 cannot be checked. Germline CDR1 reads SGHRS; CDR2 reads YFSETQ. The CDR3 extends over 16 amino acids.

This sequence joins TRBV6-5 and TRBJ1-1. Germline values: CDR1 MNHEY, CDR2 SVGAGI. CDR3 length: 14 residues. CDR3 region: CASSYRQANTEAFF.